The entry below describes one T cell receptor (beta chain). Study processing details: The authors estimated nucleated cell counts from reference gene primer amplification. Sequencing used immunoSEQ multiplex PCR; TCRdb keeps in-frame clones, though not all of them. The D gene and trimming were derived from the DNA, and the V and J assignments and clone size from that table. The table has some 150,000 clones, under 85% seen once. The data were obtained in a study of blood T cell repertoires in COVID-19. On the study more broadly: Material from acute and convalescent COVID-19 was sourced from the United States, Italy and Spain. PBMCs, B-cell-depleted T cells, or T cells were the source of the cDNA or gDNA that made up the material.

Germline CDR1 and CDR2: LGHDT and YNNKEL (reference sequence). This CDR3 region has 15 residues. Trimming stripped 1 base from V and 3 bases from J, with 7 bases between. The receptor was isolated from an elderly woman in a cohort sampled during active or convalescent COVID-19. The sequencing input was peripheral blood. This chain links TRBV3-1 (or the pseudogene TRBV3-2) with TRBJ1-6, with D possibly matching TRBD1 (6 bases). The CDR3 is CASSQVTGYNSPLHF. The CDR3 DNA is TGTGCCAGCAGCCAAGTGACAGGCTATAATTCACCCCTCCACTTT.